A selection of T cell receptor beta chains follows, all from one sample in a study of shared clonotypes between healthy human individuals. The data were produced by immunoSEQ multiplex PCR, yet TCRdb's version contains in-frame clones alone and is incomplete. Among under 1,900,000 clones listed, 98% were seen once. The sequencing sample was made of naive CD4+ T cells sorted from blood. The source of these receptors is a man younger than 45 in good health. The CDR3 runs from the conserved cysteine through the conserved F or W. Each record gives: V gene, clone size, J gene, D gene, CDR3 DNA, CDR3 protein. A D gene is named only where the DNA matches it firmly. The size entry is marked missing in some rows and otherwise reads once, few, many or a size class.

v_gene: TRBV18
abundance: .
j_gene: TRBJ2-1
d_gene: .
CDR3nt: TGTGCCAGCTCATCGTTAGCGGCCTCCTACAATGAGCAGTTCTTC
CDR3aa: CASSSLAASYNEQFF

v_gene: TRBV5-1
abundance: .
j_gene: TRBJ2-1
d_gene: TRBD1
CDR3nt: TGCGCCAGCAGCATGAAGGACAGGGGGCCGTTGAGGGAGCAGTTCTTC
CDR3aa: CASSMKDRGPLREQFF

v_gene: TRBV5-1
abundance: once
j_gene: TRBJ2-7
d_gene: TRBD2
CDR3nt: TGCGCCAGCACTAGCGGGAGTTCGAATGAGCAGTACTTC
CDR3aa: CASTSGSSNEQYF

v_gene: TRBV5-1
abundance: .
j_gene: TRBJ1-5
d_gene: TRBD1
CDR3nt: TGCGCCAGCAGCTCCGGACAGGGGGCAAATCAGCCCCAGCATTTT
CDR3aa: CASSSGQGANQPQHF

v_gene: TRBV10-3
abundance: .
j_gene: TRBJ1-5
d_gene: .
CDR3nt: TGTGCCATCAGTGAGGACATTCCAAATCAGCCCCAGCATTTT
CDR3aa: CAISEDIPNQPQHF

v_gene: TRBV9
abundance: .
j_gene: TRBJ2-7
d_gene: TRBD1
CDR3nt: TGTGCCAGCAGCGTAGGGGAGGGACAGGGACTGGAGCAGTACTTC
CDR3aa: CASSVGEGQGLEQYF

v_gene: TRBV2
abundance: .
j_gene: TRBJ2-7
d_gene: TRBD1
CDR3nt: TGTGCCAGCAGTGTTTCCCCCCAGGGGGCGGGCTACGAGCAGTACTTC
CDR3aa: CASSVSPQGAGYEQYF

v_gene: TRBV6-1
abundance: .
j_gene: TRBJ1-5
d_gene: .
CDR3nt: TGTGCCAGCAGTGAAAGGACGGGCCCCCTTAGCAATCAGCCCCAGCATTTT
CDR3aa: CASSERTGPLSNQPQHF

v_gene: TRBV9
abundance: .
j_gene: TRBJ2-5
d_gene: .
CDR3nt: TGTGCCAGCAGCGTAGTGAGTTCGGGGACCCAGTACTTC
CDR3aa: CASSVVSSGTQYF

v_gene: TRBV7-8
abundance: .
j_gene: TRBJ2-2
d_gene: TRBD2
CDR3nt: TGTGCCAGCAGCTTGACGCCGGGACTAGCGGGAGTGATCGGGGAGCTGTTTTTT
CDR3aa: CASSLTPGLAGVIGELFF

v_gene: TRBV9
abundance: .
j_gene: TRBJ2-7
d_gene: .
CDR3nt: TGTGCCAGCAGCGAGGGCCCCGGGACCTACGAGCAGTACTTC
CDR3aa: CASSEGPGTYEQYF

v_gene: TRBV12-5
abundance: .
j_gene: TRBJ2-3
d_gene: TRBD1
CDR3nt: TGTGCTAGTGGTCTCGGACAGGGGCCAACAGATACGCAGTATTTT
CDR3aa: CASGLGQGPTDTQYF

v_gene: TRBV27
abundance: .
j_gene: TRBJ2-7
d_gene: TRBD2
CDR3nt: TGTGCCAGCTTTCGGACTAGCGGATCCTACGAGCAGTACTTC
CDR3aa: CASFRTSGSYEQYF

v_gene: TRBV5-1
abundance: .
j_gene: TRBJ2-2
d_gene: .
CDR3nt: TGCGCCAGCAGACAGACCGGGGAAACCGGGGAGCTGTTTTTT
CDR3aa: CASRQTGETGELFF

v_gene: TRBV7-6
abundance: .
j_gene: TRBJ2-7
d_gene: .
CDR3nt: TGTGCCAGCAGCTTAGCAAACAGGGTACAGGAGCAGTACTTC
CDR3aa: CASSLANRVQEQYF

v_gene: TRBV18
abundance: .
j_gene: TRBJ2-7
d_gene: TRBD2
CDR3nt: TGTGCCAGCTCCCTCTCCCGGGAGGGCCCCAACGAGCAGTACTTC
CDR3aa: CASSLSREGPNEQYF

v_gene: TRBV4-1
abundance: .
j_gene: TRBJ2-2
d_gene: .
CDR3nt: TGCGCCAGCAGCCAAGATCTGTGGGGCACCGGGGAGCTGTTTTTT
CDR3aa: CASSQDLWGTGELFF

v_gene: TRBV29-1
abundance: .
j_gene: TRBJ2-2
d_gene: .
CDR3nt: TGCAGCGTTGGGAGGATGGTGGGCACCGGGGAGCTGTTTTTT
CDR3aa: CSVGRMVGTGELFF

v_gene: TRBV7-9
abundance: .
j_gene: TRBJ2-3
d_gene: .
CDR3nt: TGTGCCAGCATGTCAGGTGGGGATACGCAGTATTTT
CDR3aa: CASMSGGDTQYF

v_gene: TRBV6-5
abundance: .
j_gene: TRBJ2-7
d_gene: .
CDR3nt: TGTGCCAGCAGTTACTCCCGCTACGAGCAGTACTTC
CDR3aa: CASSYSRYEQYF

v_gene: TRBV7-2
abundance: .
j_gene: TRBJ2-1
d_gene: TRBD1
CDR3nt: TGTGCCAGCAGCACGGACAGGAGTGAGCAGTTCTTC
CDR3aa: CASSTDRSEQFF

v_gene: TRBV5-1
abundance: .
j_gene: TRBJ2-3
d_gene: .
CDR3nt: TGCGCCAGCAGCTTGAACACCGGAGGTACAGATACGCAGTATTTT
CDR3aa: CASSLNTGGTDTQYF

v_gene: TRBV6-5
abundance: .
j_gene: TRBJ2-1
d_gene: .
CDR3nt: TGTGCCAGCAGCCGCTTCATGGGGTGGAATGAGCAGTTCTTC
CDR3aa: CASSRFMGWNEQFF

v_gene: TRBV28
abundance: .
j_gene: TRBJ2-7
d_gene: .
CDR3nt: TGTGCCAGCAGGTCACAGTACGAGCAGTACTTC
CDR3aa: CASRSQYEQYF

v_gene: TRBV27
abundance: .
j_gene: TRBJ2-7
d_gene: .
CDR3nt: TGTGCCAGCAGGAGGGAACGCAATATTGGGGACGAGCAGTACTTC
CDR3aa: CASRRERNIGDEQYF

v_gene: TRBV11-3
abundance: .
j_gene: TRBJ2-1
d_gene: TRBD2
CDR3nt: TGTGCCAGCAGCCAAAGCGGGAGGACATACAATGAGCAGTTCTTC
CDR3aa: CASSQSGRTYNEQFF

v_gene: TRBV28
abundance: .
j_gene: TRBJ1-3
d_gene: .
CDR3nt: TGTGCCAGCAGTTTATTCCAGGGCACCATATATTTT
CDR3aa: CASSLFQGTIYF

v_gene: TRBV23-1
abundance: .
j_gene: TRBJ2-3
d_gene: .
CDR3nt: TGCGCCAGCAGTCAAAAGTGCAGGGACCCAAGCACAGATACGCAGTATTTT
CDR3aa: CASSQKCRDPSTDTQYF